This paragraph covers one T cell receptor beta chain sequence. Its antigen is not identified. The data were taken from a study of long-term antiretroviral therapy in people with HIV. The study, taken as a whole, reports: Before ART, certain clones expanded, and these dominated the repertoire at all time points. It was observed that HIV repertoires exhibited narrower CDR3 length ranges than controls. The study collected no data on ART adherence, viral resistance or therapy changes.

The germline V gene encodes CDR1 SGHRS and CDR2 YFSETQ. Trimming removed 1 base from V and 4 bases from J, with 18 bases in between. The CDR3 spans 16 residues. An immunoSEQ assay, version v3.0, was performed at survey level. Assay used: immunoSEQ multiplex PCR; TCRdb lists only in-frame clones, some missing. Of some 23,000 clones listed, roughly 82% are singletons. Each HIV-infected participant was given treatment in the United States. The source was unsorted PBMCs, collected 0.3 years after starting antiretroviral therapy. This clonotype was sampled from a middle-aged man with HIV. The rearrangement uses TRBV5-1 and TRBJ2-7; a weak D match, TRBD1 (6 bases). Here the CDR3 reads CASSLTLGTPSYEQYF. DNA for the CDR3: TGCGCCAGCAGCTTGACACTCGGGACACCCTCTTACGAGCAGTACTTC.